What follows are 28 T cell receptor beta chains derived from one specimen sequenced in a study of PD-L1 blockade in urothelial cancer (dated by TCRdb to 2016 to 2017). Library preparation employed the immunoSEQ multiplex PCR assay. TCRdb stores this immuneACCESS table with in-frame sequences only. Part of the clones is absent; in the studies checked, under half of the shortfall reflects unresolved V genes, and no reason is known for the rest. This sample holds 46,000 or so clones; approximately 86% were observed only once. The ten largest clones capture under 11% of the sample. What this sample's time point label stands for: peripheral blood 6 weeks after treatment start. The sample in question was PBMCs, obtained around atezolizumab (anti-PD-L1) treatment. Receptors originate from a man in his 60s with urothelial cancer.

This clone came up once. V is TRBV30 and J is TRBJ2-7; D gene uncertain. Germline V lookup: CDR1 GTSNPN, CDR2 SVGIG (reference sequence). This CDR3 is 11 amino acids long. The V gene lost 5 bases and the J gene lost 3 bases, with 8 bases spanning the gap. CDR3 region: CAWDNYYEQYF. The CDR3 DNA is TGTGCCTGGGACAATTACTACGAGCAGTACTTC.

The gene calls are TRBV7-8 and TRBJ1-4; the D is unclear. The CDR3 extends over 15 amino acids. The germline V and J ends were trimmed by 3 bases and 0 bases, with 8 bases remaining between them. Per germline, CDR1 SGHVS and CDR2 FQNEAQ. The CDR3 DNA follows: TGTGCCAGCAGCTTTCTCGGAGCAACTAATGAAAAACTGTTTTTT. This sequence encodes CASSFLGATNEKLFF.

The chain carries TRBV6-5 and TRBJ2-6; D not resolved. Germline V gene lookup returns CDR1 MNHEY and CDR2 SVGAGI. The CDR3 is 14 residues long. The V and J ends lost 6 bases and 1 base respectively, with 7 bases between them. This CDR3 reads CASRIGSGANVLTF. The CDR3 nucleotides are TGTGCCAGCAGGATCGGTTCTGGGGCCAACGTCCTGACTTTC.

Points on this clone: The sample holds other DNA sequences that translate to the same CDR3. The rearrangement uses TRBV5-1 and TRBJ2-3, with a tentative D call TRBD2 (6 bases). The V end was cut by 0 bases, the J end by 5 bases, with 10 bases between. The CDR3 totals 14 residues. Germline V gene sequence: CDR1 SGHRS, CDR2 YFSETQ. The CDR3 protein is CASSLGGGEDTQYF. The CDR3 DNA reads as TGCGCCAGCAGCTTGGGAGGCGGGGAAGATACGCAGTATTTT.

The CDR3 sequence: CASRGGEAFF. The DNA for the CDR3 is TGTGCCAGCAGGGGGGGGGAAGCTTTCTTT. The rearrangement links TRBV2 to TRBJ1-1; D is possibly TRBD1 (5 bases). The CDR3 consists of 10 residues. Germline loops: CDR1 SNHLY, CDR2 FYNNEI. V was shortened by 6 bases and J by 8 bases, with 7 bases between the two germline ends.

The gene calls are TRBV28 and TRBJ1-4; D is perhaps TRBD1 (6 bases). The germline V and J ends were trimmed by 4 bases and 7 bases, with 19 bases remaining between them. The CDR3 runs to 16 residues. Germline lookup yields CDR1 MDHEN and CDR2 SYDVKM. CDR3 amino acids: CASSSQQGKKGEKLFF. The CDR3 DNA sequence: TGTGCCAGCAGTTCCCAACAGGGAAAAAAAGGTGAAAAACTGTTTTTT.

V and J are TRBV5-1 and TRBJ2-1; 9 bases are shared with TRBD1. V trimming: 4 bases; J trimming: 9 bases; junction bases outside the gene matches: 11. The CDR3 length is 15 residues. Looked up from germline, CDR1 is SGHRS and CDR2 is YFSETQ. CDR3 DNA sequence: TGCGCCAGCAGCATCTCTCCGGGACAGGGTATTGAGCAGTTCTTC. It codes for CASSISPGQGIEQFF.

CDR3 DNA: TGTGCCAGCAGTGGCCTGACAGGTACCGTGTTGCCCAATGAAAAACTGTTTTTT. Translated: CASSGLTGTVLPNEKLFF. The genes are TRBV6-1 and TRBJ1-4, with a possible D match to TRBD1 (6 bases). V gave up 4 bases and J gave up 5 bases, with 23 bases separating them. The CDR3 has 18 residues. The germline gives CDR1 MNHNS, CDR2 SASEGT.

V is TRBV6-6 and J is TRBJ1-5, with 9 bases lining up with TRBD1. Germline trimming cut 4 bases from V and 3 bases from J; bases unmatched to any gene: 4. CDR1 and CDR2 from the germline V gene are MNHNY and SVGAGI (reference sequence). There are 15 residues in the CDR3. CDR3 in DNA: TGTGCCAGCAGTTGGACAGGGGCGGACAATCAGCCCCAGCATTTT. As protein: CASSWTGADNQPQHF.

This chain connects TRBV4-2 to TRBJ1-2, with 10 bases matching TRBD1. CDR3 length: 16 residues. Germline assignment: CDR1 LGHNA and CDR2 YNFKEQ. Trimming at V came to 4 bases and at J to 3 bases, leaving 8 bases not matched to a gene. CDR3 region: CASSPVDRGPDYGYTF. CDR3 DNA sequence: TGTGCCAGCAGCCCCGTCGACAGGGGGCCCGACTATGGCTACACCTTC.

The chain joins TRBV4-1 to TRBJ1-2; 11 nucleotides line up with TRBD1. Trimming took 1 base from V and 3 from J; bases not matched to a gene: 1. Per the germline V gene, CDR1 is MGHRA and CDR2 is YSYEKL. The CDR3 has 15 amino acids. The DNA for the CDR3 is TGCGCCAGCAGCCAAGTGGACAGGGGGCACTATGGCTACACCTTC. This sequence encodes CASSQVDRGHYGYTF.

This sequence joins TRBV15 and TRBJ1-5, with 10 nucleotides matching TRBD1. The CDR3 extends over 21 amino acids. Germline V CDR1 and CDR2: LNHNV, YYDKDF (reference sequence). The trim removed 5 bases at V and 1 base at J, leaving 20 bases unmatched. Here the CDR3 reads CATSARYRQGAHPTSNQPQHF. The CDR3 DNA sequence: TGTGCCACCAGCGCACGATACCGACAGGGGGCGCATCCCACGAGCAATCAGCCCCAGCATTTT.

This chain connects TRBV5-8 to TRBJ1-2; a possible D gene is TRBD1 (5 bases). This CDR3 is built from 14 residues. Between the trimmed V and J ends, which lost 4 bases and 7 bases, there was a span of 17 bases. Germline-derived CDR1 and CDR2 are SGHTS and YDEGEE. CDR3 nucleotides: TGTGCCAGCAGCCTCCCCCCCGGGGGTTTTGGCTACACCTTC. Its protein is CASSLPPGGFGYTF.

The gene calls are TRBV7-2 and TRBJ2-5, with 8 bases that match TRBD1. The germline V gene encodes CDR1 SGHTA and CDR2 FQGNSA. The CDR3 contains 15 residues. The J segment lost 5 bases and the V segment lost 4 bases, leaving 9 bases of the junction unmatched. The CDR3 sequence is CASSSDRGSGETQYF. CDR3 DNA sequence: TGTGCCAGCAGCTCCGACAGGGGATCGGGGGAGACCCAGTACTTC.

This clone was seen a handful of times. The genes are TRBV30 and TRBJ1-6; no definite D call. The CDR3 contains 12 residues. Per germline, CDR1 GTSNPN and CDR2 SVGIG (reference sequence). The V and J ends lost 3 bases and 6 bases respectively, with 6 bases between them. CDR3: CAWRWANSPLHF. The CDR3 region has the DNA TGTGCCTGGAGGTGGGCTAATTCACCCCTCCACTTT.

The gene calls are TRBV9 and TRBJ1-2, with D uncertain. CDR3 size: 14 residues. Germline V gives CDR1 SGDLS, CDR2 YYNGEE. V lost 0 bases, J lost 4 bases, and 10 bases lay in between. CDR3 DNA: TGTGCCAGCAGCGTAGAGGAGGGATTCTATGGCTACACCTTC. This encodes CASSVEEGFYGYTF. Using reference TRBV9 and TRBJ1-2 for the parts outside the CDR3, the full variable domain is DSGVTQTPKHLITATGQRVTLRCSPRSGDLSVYWYQQSLDQGLQFLIQYYNGEERAKGNILERFSAQQFPDLHSELNLSSLELGDSALYFCASSVEEGFYGYTFGSGTRLTVV.

DNA of the CDR3: TGCGCCAGCAGCTTGGAACCCAGGGGAGACTATGGCTACACCTTC. It specifies CASSLEPRGDYGYTF. This chain links TRBV5-1 with TRBJ1-2, with a possible D match to TRBD1 (6 bases). This CDR3 has 15 residues. Germline V lookup: CDR1 SGHRS, CDR2 YFSETQ. The V end lost 0 bases, the J end lost 3 bases, and 12 bases lay between the germline ends. Using reference TRBV5-1 and TRBJ1-2 for the parts outside the CDR3, the full variable domain is KAGVTQTPRYLIKTRGQQVTLSCSPISGHRSVSWYQQTPGQGLQFLFEYFSETQRNKGNFPGRFSGRQFSNSRSEMNVSTLELGDSALYLCASSLEPRGDYGYTFGSGTRLTVV.

The chain joins TRBV7-9 to TRBJ1-1, with D possibly TRBD1 on 5 matching bases. Germline loops: CDR1 SEHNR, CDR2 FQNEAQ (reference sequence). This CDR3 is 13 amino acids long. V was clipped by 4 bases and J by 4 bases, with 10 bases between them. The CDR3 here is CASSSLGGTEAFF. DNA of the CDR3: TGTGCCAGCAGCTCCCTCGGGGGCACTGAAGCTTTCTTT.

V usage is TRBV30 and J usage is TRBJ2-7; TRBD1 matches at 7 bases. This CDR3 is 13 amino acids long. The germline gives CDR1 GTSNPN, CDR2 SVGIG (reference sequence). J lost 2 bases, V lost 2 bases, and 3 bases had no gene match. The DNA of the CDR3 is TGTGCCTGGAGTCCCGGGACAGCCTACGAGCAGTACTTC. Its protein product is CAWSPGTAYEQYF.

The table lists this clone with a few counts. The chain carries TRBV5-1 and TRBJ1-6; 9 nucleotides line up with TRBD1. This CDR3 has 16 residues. V was pared by 4 bases and J by 5 bases, with 7 bases of the junction left unmatched. The germline V gene encodes CDR1 SGHRS and CDR2 YFSETQ. The CDR3 nucleotides are TGCGCCAGCAGCCCAGATACAGGGGGCAATAATTCACCCCTCCACTTT. The encoded protein is CASSPDTGGNNSPLHF.

The chain is built from TRBV18 and TRBJ2-3; TRBD1 might be the D (6 bases). Germline values: CDR1 KGHSH, CDR2 LQKENI. Trimming shortened V by 3 bases and J by 3 bases, and 13 bases separated the two germline ends. The CDR3 totals 15 residues. CDR3 nucleotides: TGTGCCAGCTCACCTGGTGGACAGAGAACAGATACGCAGTATTTT. It encodes CASSPGGQRTDTQYF.

The chain recombines TRBV5-6 with TRBJ2-5, with 11 bases that match TRBD2. Unmatched junction bases numbered 4, after V lost 1 base and J lost 2 bases. This CDR3 has 16 amino acids. CDR1 and CDR2 (germline): SGHDT, YYEEEE. CDR3 sequence reads: CASSLWLAGGQETQYF. Written as DNA, the CDR3 is TGTGCCAGCAGCTTGTGGCTAGCGGGGGGACAAGAGACCCAGTACTTC.

The V call is TRBV18, the J call TRBJ1-1; no reliable D call. V lost 4 bases and J 1 base, leaving 7 bases between the germline ends. CDR1 and CDR2 (germline): KGHSH, LQKENI. The CDR3 is 13 residues long. The CDR3, as DNA: TGTGCCAGCTCACAGAACACGAACACTGAAGCTTTCTTT. This codes for CASSQNTNTEAFF. Complete variable domain (other parts from reference TRBV18 and TRBJ1-1): NAGVMQNPRHLVRRRGQEARLRCSPMKGHSHVYWYRQLPEEGLKFMVYLQKENIIDESGMPKERFSAEFPKEGPSILRIQQVVRGDSAAYFCASSQNTNTEAFFGQGTRLTVV.

This sequence joins TRBV19 and TRBJ1-1; no definite D call. Germline V lookup: CDR1 LNHDA, CDR2 SQIVND (reference sequence). The CDR3 has 13 amino acids. Trimming took 6 bases from V and 4 from J, leaving 12 bases between them. The DNA for the CDR3 is TGTGCCAGTAGAGAGACATCAGGCACTGAAGCTTTCTTT. Translation: CASRETSGTEAFF.

This clone was seen a few times. The chain joins TRBV30 to TRBJ1-6; D is ambiguous. V was pared by 5 bases and J by 7 bases, with 12 bases between. Looked up from germline, CDR1 is GTSNPN and CDR2 is SVGIG (reference sequence). The CDR3 consists of 13 residues. The CDR3 DNA follows: TGTGCCTGGGAGGTCAGTTCAAATTCACCCCTCCACTTT. Translating it yields CAWEVSSNSPLHF.

This clone was picked up one time. V gene TRBV5-1 combines with J gene TRBJ2-1; 8 bases match TRBD1. J was trimmed by 4 bases and V by 4 bases; bases with no gene match: 4. The germline gives CDR1 SGHRS, CDR2 YFSETQ. CDR3 size: 14 residues. The CDR3 sequence: CASSTGQVYNEQFF. The CDR3 DNA reads TGCGCCAGCAGCACGGGACAGGTTTACAATGAGCAGTTCTTC.

This CDR3 reads CASKETGGIEAFF. The CDR3 DNA reads TGTGCCAGCAAGGAGACAGGGGGAATCGAAGCTTTCTTT. V gene TRBV2 combines with J gene TRBJ1-1; TRBD1 matches 9 bases. V lost 7 bases to trimming and J lost 8 bases; unmatched junction nucleotides: 8. CDR1 and CDR2 from the germline V gene are SNHLY and FYNNEI. The CDR3 runs 13 residues.

V gene TRBV7-2 combines with J gene TRBJ1-6, with 7 bases aligning to TRBD1. V trimming: 1 base; J trimming: 1 base; junction bases outside the gene matches: 1. This CDR3 comprises 16 residues. Germline V gene data show CDR1 as SGHTA and CDR2 as FQGNSA. CDR3 loop: CASSLGTGSYNSPLHF. CDR3 nucleotides: TGTGCCAGCAGCTTAGGGACAGGTTCCTATAATTCACCCCTCCACTTT.